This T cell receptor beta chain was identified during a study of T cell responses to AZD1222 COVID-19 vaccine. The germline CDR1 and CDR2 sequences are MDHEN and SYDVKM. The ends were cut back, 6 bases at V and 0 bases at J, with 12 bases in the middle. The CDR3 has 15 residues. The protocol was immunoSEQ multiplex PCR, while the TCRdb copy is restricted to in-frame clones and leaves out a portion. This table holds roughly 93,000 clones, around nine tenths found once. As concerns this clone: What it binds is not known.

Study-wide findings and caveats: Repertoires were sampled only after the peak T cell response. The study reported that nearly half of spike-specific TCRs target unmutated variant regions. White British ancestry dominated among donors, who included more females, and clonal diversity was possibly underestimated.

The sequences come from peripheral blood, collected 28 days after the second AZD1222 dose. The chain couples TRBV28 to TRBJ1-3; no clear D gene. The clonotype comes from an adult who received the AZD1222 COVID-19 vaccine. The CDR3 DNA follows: TGTGCCAGCAGCCCCTTTGGCGGCTCTGGAAACACCATATATTTT. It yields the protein CASSPFGGSGNTIYF.